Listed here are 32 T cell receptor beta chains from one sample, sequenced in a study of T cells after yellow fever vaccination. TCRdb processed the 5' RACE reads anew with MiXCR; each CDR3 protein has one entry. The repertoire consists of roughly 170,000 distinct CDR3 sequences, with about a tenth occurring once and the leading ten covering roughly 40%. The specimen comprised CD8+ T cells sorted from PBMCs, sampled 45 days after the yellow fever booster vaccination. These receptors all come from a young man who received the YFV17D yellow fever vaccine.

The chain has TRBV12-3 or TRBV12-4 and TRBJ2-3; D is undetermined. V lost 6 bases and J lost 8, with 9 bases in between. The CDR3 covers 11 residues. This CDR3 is CASSPSSTQYF. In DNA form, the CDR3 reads TGTGCCAGCAGCCCTAGTAGTACGCAGTATTTT.

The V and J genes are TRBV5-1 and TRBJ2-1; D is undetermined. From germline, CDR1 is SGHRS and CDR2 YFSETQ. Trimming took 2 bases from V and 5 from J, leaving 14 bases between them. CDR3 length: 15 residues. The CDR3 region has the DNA TGCGCCAGCAGCTTACGAGACTTATCAGACAATGAGCAGTTCTTC. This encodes CASSLRDLSDNEQFF. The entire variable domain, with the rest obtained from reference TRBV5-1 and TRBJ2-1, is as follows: KAGVTQTPRYLIKTRGQQVTLSCSPISGHRSVSWYQQTPGQGLQFLFEYFSETQRNKGNFPGRFSGRQFSNSRSEMNVSTLELGDSALYLCASSLRDLSDNEQFFGPGTRLTVL.

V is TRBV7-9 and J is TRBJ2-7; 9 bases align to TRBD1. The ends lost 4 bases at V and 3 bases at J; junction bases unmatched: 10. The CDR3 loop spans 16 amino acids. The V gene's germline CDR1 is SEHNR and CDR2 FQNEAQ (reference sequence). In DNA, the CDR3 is TGTGCCAGCAGCTCCCGCCGGGGACAGGGATACTACGAGCAGTACTTC. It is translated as CASSSRRGQGYYEQYF.

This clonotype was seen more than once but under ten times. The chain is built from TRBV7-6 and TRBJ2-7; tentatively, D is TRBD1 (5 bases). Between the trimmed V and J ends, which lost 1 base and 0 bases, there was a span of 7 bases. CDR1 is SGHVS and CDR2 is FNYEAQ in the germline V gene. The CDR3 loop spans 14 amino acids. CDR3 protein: CASSLVTDSYEQYF. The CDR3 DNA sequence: TGTGCCAGCAGCTTAGTGACAGACTCCTACGAGCAGTACTTC.

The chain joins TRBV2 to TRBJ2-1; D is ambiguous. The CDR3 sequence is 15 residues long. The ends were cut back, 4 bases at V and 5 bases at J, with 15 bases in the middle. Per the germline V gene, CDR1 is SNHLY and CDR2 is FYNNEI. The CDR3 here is CASSGVDSPHNEQFF. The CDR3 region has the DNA TGTGCCAGCAGTGGGGTTGACTCTCCTCACAATGAGCAGTTCTTC. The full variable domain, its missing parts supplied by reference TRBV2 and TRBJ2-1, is EPEVTQTPSHQVTQMGQEVILRCVPISNHLYFYWYRQILGQKVEFLVSFYNNEISEKSEIFDDQFSVERPDGSNFTLKIRSTKLEDSAMYFCASSGVDSPHNEQFFGPGTRLTVL.

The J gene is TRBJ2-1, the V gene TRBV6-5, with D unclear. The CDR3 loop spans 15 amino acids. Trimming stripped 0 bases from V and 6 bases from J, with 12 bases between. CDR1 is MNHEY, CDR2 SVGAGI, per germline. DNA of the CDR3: TGTGCCAGCAGTTACTCGGATTTAATAGCCAATGAGCAGTTCTTC. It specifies CASSYSDLIANEQFF.

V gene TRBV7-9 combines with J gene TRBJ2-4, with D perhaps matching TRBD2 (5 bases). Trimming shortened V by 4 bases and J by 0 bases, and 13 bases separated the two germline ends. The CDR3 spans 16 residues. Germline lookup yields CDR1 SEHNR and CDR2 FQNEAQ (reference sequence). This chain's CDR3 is CASSSPSLAAKNIQYF. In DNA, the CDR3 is TGTGCCAGCAGCTCTCCTAGCCTTGCAGCCAAAAACATTCAGTACTTC.

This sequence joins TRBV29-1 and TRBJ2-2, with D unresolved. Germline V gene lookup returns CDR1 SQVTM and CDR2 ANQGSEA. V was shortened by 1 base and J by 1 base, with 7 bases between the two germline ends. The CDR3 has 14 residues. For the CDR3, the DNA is TGCAGCGTTGAAGGAGACTTGAACACCGGGGAGCTGTTTTTT. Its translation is CSVEGDLNTGELFF.

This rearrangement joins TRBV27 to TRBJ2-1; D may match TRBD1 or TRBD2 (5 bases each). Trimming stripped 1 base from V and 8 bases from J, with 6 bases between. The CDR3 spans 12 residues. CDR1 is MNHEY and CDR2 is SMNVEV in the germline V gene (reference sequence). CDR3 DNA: TGTGCCAGCAGTTTATTGGGGGATGAGCAGTTCTTC. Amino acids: CASSLLGDEQFF.

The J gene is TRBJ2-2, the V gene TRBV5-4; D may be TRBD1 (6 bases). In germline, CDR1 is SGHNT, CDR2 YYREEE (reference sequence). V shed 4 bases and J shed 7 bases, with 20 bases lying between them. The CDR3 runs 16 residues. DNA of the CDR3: TGTGCCAGCAGCGGTGGTGGGGGCGTCGGCGGCGGGGAGCTGTTTTTT. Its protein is CASSGGGGVGGGELFF.

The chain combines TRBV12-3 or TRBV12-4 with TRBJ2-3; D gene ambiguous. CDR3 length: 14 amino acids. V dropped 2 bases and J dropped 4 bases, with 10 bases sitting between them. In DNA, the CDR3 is TGTGCCAGCAGTTTATTGGAAGAGGCAGATACGCAGTATTTT. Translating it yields CASSLLEEADTQYF.

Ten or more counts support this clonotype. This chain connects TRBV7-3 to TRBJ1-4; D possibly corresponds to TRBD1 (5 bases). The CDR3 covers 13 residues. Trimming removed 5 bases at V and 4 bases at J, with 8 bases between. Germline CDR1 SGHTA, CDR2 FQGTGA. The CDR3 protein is CASSPRVNEKLFF. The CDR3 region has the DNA TGTGCCAGCAGCCCCAGGGTTAATGAAAAACTGTTTTTT. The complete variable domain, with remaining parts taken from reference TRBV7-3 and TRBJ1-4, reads GAGVSQTPSNKVTEKGKYVELRCDPISGHTALYWYRQSLGQGPEFLIYFQGTGAADDSGLPNDRFFAVRPEGSVSTLKIQRTERGDSAVYLCASSPRVNEKLFFGSGTQLSVL.

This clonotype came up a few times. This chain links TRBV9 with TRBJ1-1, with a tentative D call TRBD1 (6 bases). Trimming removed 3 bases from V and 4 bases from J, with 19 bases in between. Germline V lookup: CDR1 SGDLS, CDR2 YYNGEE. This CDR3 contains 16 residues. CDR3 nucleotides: TGTGCCAGCAGCGCACCGGTTCCAGGGGACGGCACTGAAGCTTTCTTT. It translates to CASSAPVPGDGTEAFF.

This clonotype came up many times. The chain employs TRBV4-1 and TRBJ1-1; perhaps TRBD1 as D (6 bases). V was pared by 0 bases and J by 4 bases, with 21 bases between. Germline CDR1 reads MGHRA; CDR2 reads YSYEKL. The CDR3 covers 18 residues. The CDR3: CASSQDGGFGGGRTEAFF. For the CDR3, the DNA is TGCGCCAGCAGCCAAGATGGGGGCTTCGGGGGGGGCCGCACTGAAGCTTTCTTT.

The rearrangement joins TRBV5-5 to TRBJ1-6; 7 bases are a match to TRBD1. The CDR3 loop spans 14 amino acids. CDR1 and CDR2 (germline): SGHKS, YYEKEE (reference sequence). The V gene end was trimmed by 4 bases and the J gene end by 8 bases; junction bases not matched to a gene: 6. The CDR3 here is CASSAGQADSPLHF. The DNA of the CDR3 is TGTGCCAGCAGCGCCGGACAGGCAGATTCACCCCTCCACTTT. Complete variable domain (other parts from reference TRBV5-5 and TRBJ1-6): DAGVTQSPTHLIKTRGQQVTLRCSPISGHKSVSWYQQVLGQGPQFIFQYYEKEERGRGNFPDRFSARQFPNYSSELNVNALLLGDSALYLCASSAGQADSPLHFGNGTRLTVT.

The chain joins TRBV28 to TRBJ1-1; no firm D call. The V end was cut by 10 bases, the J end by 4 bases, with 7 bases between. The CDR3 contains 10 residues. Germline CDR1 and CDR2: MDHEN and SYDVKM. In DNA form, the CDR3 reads TGTGCCACCTTCCGCACTGAAGCTTTCTTT. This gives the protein CATFRTEAFF.

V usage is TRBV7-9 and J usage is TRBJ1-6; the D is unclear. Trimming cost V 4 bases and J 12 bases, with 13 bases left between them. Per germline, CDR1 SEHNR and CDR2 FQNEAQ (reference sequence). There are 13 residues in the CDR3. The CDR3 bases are TGTGCCAGCAGCTCCGCAGAGGGTGTACCCCTCCACTTT. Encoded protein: CASSSAEGVPLHF.

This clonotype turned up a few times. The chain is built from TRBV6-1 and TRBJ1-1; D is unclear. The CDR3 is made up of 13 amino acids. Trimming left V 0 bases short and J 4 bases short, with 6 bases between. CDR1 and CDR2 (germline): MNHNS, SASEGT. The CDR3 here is CASSEAPSTEAFF. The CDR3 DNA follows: TGTGCCAGCAGTGAAGCCCCGAGCACTGAAGCTTTCTTT.

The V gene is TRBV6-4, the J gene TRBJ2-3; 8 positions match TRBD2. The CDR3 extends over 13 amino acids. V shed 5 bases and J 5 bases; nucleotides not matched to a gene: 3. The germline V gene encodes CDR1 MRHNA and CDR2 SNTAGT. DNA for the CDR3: TGTGCCAGCAGTCGGGGGGGAGAAGATACGCAGTATTTT. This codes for CASSRGGEDTQYF.

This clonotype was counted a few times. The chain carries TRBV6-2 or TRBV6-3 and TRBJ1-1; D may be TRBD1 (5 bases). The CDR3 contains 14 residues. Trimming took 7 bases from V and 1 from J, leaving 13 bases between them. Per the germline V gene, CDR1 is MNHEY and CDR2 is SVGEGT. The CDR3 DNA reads TGTGCCAGCATGAACTTCAGGGAGAACACTGAAGCTTTCTTT. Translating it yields CASMNFRENTEAFF.

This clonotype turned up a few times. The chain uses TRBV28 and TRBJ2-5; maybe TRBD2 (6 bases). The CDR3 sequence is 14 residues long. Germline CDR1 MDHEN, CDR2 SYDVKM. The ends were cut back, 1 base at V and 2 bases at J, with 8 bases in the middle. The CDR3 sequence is CASSLLGRQETQYF. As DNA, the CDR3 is TGTGCCAGCAGTTTATTGGGGAGGCAAGAGACCCAGTACTTC.

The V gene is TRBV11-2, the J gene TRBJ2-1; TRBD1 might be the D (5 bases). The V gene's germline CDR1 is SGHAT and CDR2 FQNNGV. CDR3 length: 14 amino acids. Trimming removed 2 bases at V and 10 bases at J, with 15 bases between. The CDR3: CASSLLDSESEQFF. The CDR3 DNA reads TGTGCCAGCAGCTTACTCGACAGCGAATCAGAGCAGTTCTTC.

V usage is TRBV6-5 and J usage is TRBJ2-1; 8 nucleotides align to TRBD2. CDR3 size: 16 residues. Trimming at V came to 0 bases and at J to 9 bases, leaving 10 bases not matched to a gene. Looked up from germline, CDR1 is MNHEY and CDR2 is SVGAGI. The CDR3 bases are TGTGCCAGCAGTTACTCAGGCGGGGGGAGGAATGGTGAGCAGTTCTTC. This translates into CASSYSGGGRNGEQFF.

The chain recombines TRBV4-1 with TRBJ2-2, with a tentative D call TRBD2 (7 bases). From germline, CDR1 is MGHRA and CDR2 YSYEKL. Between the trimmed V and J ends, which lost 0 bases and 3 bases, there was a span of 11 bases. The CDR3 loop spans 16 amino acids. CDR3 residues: CASSQEGGEYTGELFF. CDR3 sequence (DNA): TGCGCCAGCAGCCAAGAAGGGGGGGAATACACCGGGGAGCTGTTTTTT.

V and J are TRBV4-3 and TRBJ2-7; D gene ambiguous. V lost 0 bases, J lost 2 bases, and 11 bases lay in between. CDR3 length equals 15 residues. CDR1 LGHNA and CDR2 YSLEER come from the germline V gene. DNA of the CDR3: TGCGCCAGCAGCCAAGATTACCACGGCGCCTACGAGCAGTACTTC. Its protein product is CASSQDYHGAYEQYF.

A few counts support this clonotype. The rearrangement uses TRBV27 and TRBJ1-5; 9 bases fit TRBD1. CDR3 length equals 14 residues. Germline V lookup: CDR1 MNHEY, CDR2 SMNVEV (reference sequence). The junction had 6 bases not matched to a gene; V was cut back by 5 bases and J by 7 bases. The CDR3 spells CASSLTGGDQPQHF. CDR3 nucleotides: TGTGCCAGCAGTCTGACAGGGGGGGACCAGCCCCAGCATTTT.

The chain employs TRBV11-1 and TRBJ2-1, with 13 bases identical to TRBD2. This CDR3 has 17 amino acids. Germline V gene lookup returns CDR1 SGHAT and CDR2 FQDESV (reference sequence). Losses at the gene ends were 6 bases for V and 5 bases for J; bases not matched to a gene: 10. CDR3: CASSRGRGLAGNNEQFF. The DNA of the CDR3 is TGTGCCAGCAGTCGGGGACGGGGACTAGCGGGGAACAATGAGCAGTTCTTC. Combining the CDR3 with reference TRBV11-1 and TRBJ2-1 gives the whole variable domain EAEVAQSPRYKITEKSQAVAFWCDPISGHATLYWYRQILGQGPELLVQFQDESVVDDSQLPKDRFSAERLKGVDSTLKIQPAELGDSAMYLCASSRGRGLAGNNEQFFGPGTRLTVL.

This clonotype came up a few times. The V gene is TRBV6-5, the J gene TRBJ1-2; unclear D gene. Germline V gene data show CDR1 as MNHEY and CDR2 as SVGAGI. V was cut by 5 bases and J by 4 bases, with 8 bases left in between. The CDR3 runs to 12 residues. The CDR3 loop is CASSPDVYGYTF. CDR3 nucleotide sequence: TGTGCCAGCAGTCCCGACGTCTATGGCTACACCTTC.

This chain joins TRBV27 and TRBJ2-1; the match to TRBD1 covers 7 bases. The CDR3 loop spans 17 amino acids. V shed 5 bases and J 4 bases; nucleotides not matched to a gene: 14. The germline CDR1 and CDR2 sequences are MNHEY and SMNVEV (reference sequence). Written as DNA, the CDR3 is TGTGCCAGCAGTCCCCCGGACAGGCCGTTTCTATACAATGAGCAGTTCTTC. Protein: CASSPPDRPFLYNEQFF.

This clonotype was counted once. In DNA form, the CDR3 reads TGTGCCAGCAGCCCTAACCCACAGGAGGTCTATGGCTACACCTTC. Residues: CASSPNPQEVYGYTF. The chain combines TRBV9 with TRBJ1-2, with a possible D match to TRBD1 (5 bases). The CDR3 contains 15 residues. The ends were cut back, 4 bases at V and 4 bases at J, with 17 bases in the middle. The germline gives CDR1 SGDLS, CDR2 YYNGEE.

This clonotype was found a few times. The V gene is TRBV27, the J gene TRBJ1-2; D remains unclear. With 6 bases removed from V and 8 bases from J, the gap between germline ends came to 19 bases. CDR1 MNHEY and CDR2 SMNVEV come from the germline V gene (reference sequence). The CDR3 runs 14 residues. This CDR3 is CASRSGLSPAGYTF. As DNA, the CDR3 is TGTGCCAGCAGATCCGGGCTCTCCCCTGCGGGCTACACCTTC.

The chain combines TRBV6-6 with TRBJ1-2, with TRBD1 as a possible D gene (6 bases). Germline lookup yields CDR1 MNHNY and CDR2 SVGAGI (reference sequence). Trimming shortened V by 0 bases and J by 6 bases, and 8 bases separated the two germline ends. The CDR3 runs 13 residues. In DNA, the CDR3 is TGTGCCAGCAGTTACTCAGGGGGGGATGGCTACACCTTC. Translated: CASSYSGGDGYTF.